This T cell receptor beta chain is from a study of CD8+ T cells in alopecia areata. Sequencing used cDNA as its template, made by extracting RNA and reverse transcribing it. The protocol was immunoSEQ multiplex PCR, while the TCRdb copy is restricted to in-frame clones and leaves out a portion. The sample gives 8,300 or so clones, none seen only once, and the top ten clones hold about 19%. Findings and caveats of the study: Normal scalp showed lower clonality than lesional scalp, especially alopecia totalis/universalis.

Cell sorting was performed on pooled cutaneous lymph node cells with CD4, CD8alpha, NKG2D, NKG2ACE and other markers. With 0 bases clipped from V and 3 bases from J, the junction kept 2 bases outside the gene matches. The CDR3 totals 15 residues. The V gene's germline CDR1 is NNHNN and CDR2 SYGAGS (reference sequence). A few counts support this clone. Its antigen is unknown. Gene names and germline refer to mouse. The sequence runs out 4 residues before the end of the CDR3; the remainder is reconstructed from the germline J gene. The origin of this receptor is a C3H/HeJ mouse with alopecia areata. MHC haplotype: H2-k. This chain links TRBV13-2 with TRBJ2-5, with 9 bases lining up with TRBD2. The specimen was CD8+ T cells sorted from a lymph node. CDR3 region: CASGDAWGGQDTQYF. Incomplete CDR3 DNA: TGTGCCAGCGGTGATGCCTGGGGGGGACAAGAC.